This TCR beta chain emerged from a study of blood T cell repertoires in COVID-19. The wider study: Sources were T cells, B-cell-depleted T cells, or PBMCs; the material itself was cDNA or gDNA.

Original processing notes: The authors estimated nucleated cell counts from reference gene primer amplification. Libraries were prepared by immunoSEQ multiplex PCR; TCRdb keeps only in-frame clonotypes and omits some of them. V and J calls and clone size come straight from that table; D and trimming were deduced from the DNA. This table holds about 190,000 clones, roughly nine tenths found once. The V end was cut by 3 bases, the J end by 1 base, with 12 bases between. The CDR3 consists of 15 residues. Germline V gives CDR1 LGHNA, CDR2 YNFKEQ. The chain uses TRBV4-2 and TRBJ2-5; possible D gene TRBD2, 6 bases. The sample consisted of peripheral blood. This clonotype was obtained from a man aged 55-75 years with active or convalescent COVID-19. CDR3 loop: CASSQDGLIQETQYF. CDR3 nucleotides: TGTGCCAGCAGCCAGGACGGACTAATCCAAGAGACCCAGTACTTC.